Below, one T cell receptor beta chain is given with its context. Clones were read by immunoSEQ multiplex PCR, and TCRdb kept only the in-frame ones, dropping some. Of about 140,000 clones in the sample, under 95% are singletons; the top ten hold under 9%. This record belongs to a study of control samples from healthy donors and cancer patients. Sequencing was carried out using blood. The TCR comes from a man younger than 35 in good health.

In nucleotides, the CDR3 is TGTGCCAGCAGCCAAGGCCTTCAGACAGCGAACACCGGGGAGCTGTTTTTT. Translated: CASSQGLQTANTGELFF. The chain employs TRBV3-1 (or the pseudogene TRBV3-2) and TRBJ2-2; D is possibly TRBD1 (5 bases). Germline CDR1 and CDR2: LGHDT and YNNKEL (reference sequence). Trimming shortened V by 1 base and J by 0 bases, and 12 bases separated the two germline ends. The CDR3 totals 17 residues.